The 23 T cell receptor beta chains given below trace back to one sample, sequenced in a study of T-cell memory formation after mild COVID-19. TCRdb re-called the 5' RACE reads with MiXCR, one entry per CDR3 protein. In the table there are 400,000 to 500,000 distinct CDR3 sequences, approximately 24% of which are singletons. The sequenced sample consisted of PBMCs or a T cell subset sorted from them (not recorded which). The receptors were gathered from an adult woman who had mild COVID-19 (a few samples of this study predate the infection). Cell type and time point are not known.

J is TRBJ1-2 and V is TRBV15; weak D call: TRBD1 (5 bases). The CDR3 is 13 amino acids. Trimming pared 3 bases from V and 12 bases from J, leaving 17 bases between. The germline CDR1 and CDR2 sequences are LNHNV and YYDKDF (reference sequence). The CDR3, as DNA: TGTGCCACCAGCAGCGATCGCGACAGCCCGGACACCTTC. Its translation is CATSSDRDSPDTF.

This clonotype turned up a few times. The chain combines TRBV6-2 or TRBV6-3 with TRBJ2-7; weak D call: TRBD2 (6 bases). Germline CDR1 reads MNHEY; CDR2 reads SVGEGT. This CDR3 contains 15 residues. Trimming left V 2 bases short and J 4 bases short, with 15 bases between. CDR3 sequence: CASSYSLGTSYEQYF. The CDR3 DNA follows: TGTGCCAGCAGTTACAGTCTGGGGACTTCATACGAGCAGTACTTC.

The chain employs TRBV7-2 and TRBJ2-1; 9 bases are shared with TRBD2. CDR1 SGHTA and CDR2 FQGNSA come from the germline V gene. J lost 3 bases, V lost 2 bases, and 2 bases had no gene match. There are 15 residues in the CDR3. For the CDR3, the DNA is TGTGCCAGCAGCTTACCAGCGGGAGGCTACAATGAGCAGTTCTTC. Translation gives CASSLPAGGYNEQFF.

This clonotype was seen a few times. V gene TRBV27 combines with J gene TRBJ1-2, with 7 bases matching TRBD1. The CDR3 consists of 17 residues. CDR1 and CDR2 from the germline V gene are MNHEY and SMNVEV (reference sequence). V was clipped by 3 bases and J by 6 bases; unmatched bases: 16. DNA of the CDR3: TGTGCCAGCAGTTTTTATTCTCCGGGACAGAAGCGCCATGGCTACACCTTC. This sequence encodes CASSFYSPGQKRHGYTF.

The chain recombines TRBV6-1 with TRBJ2-7; 13 nucleotides match TRBD2. Germline V gene data show CDR1 as MNHNS and CDR2 as SASEGT. The CDR3 totals 15 residues. The V gene end was trimmed by 4 bases and the J gene end by 4 bases; junction bases not matched to a gene: 4. CDR3 protein: CASSGGTSGVYEQYF. CDR3 DNA sequence: TGTGCCAGCAGTGGTGGGACTAGCGGGGTTTACGAGCAGTACTTC.

This sequence joins TRBV7-2 and TRBJ1-2, with D perhaps matching TRBD1 (5 bases). CDR1 is SGHTA and CDR2 is FQGNSA in the germline V gene. The CDR3 consists of 17 residues. The V and J ends lost 5 bases and 8 bases respectively, with 27 bases between them. CDR3 DNA sequence: TGTGCCAGCAGCCCGGACACCCCTTACGGGTCCCGGTCCGGCTACACCTTC. Translating gives CASSPDTPYGSRSGYTF.

This clonotype showed up just a few times. The chain couples TRBV7-9 to TRBJ1-3, with a weak D call TRBD1 (5 bases). The V end was cut by 5 bases, the J end by 4 bases, with 15 bases between. From germline, CDR1 is SEHNR and CDR2 FQNEAQ (reference sequence). This CDR3 has 15 amino acids. The CDR3 coding sequence is TGTGCCAGCAGCCGACCAACAGGATTAGGAAACACCATATATTTT. Translation gives CASSRPTGLGNTIYF. Combining the CDR3 with reference TRBV7-9 and TRBJ1-3 gives the whole variable domain DTGVSQNPRHKITKRGQNVTFRCDPISEHNRLYWYRQTLGQGPEFLTYFQNEAQLEKSRLLSDRFSAERPKGSFSTLEIQRTEQGDSAMYLCASSRPTGLGNTIYFGEGSWLTVV.

This clonotype was detected ten times or more. The chain uses TRBV4-1 and TRBJ2-7, with TRBD2 matching 7 bases. The CDR3 sequence is 18 residues long. The germline V gene has CDR1 MGHRA and CDR2 YSYEKL. V lost 2 bases and J lost 0; bases outside the gene matches: 13. DNA for the CDR3: TGCGCCAGCAGCCAAAGGGAGGGTGGAAGAGATTTCTCCTACGAGCAGTACTTC. Amino acids: CASSQREGGRDFSYEQYF.

This chain joins TRBV20-1 and TRBJ2-7; D possibly matches TRBD1 or TRBD2 (5 bases each). Per germline, CDR1 DFQATT and CDR2 SNEGSKA (reference sequence). The CDR3 loop spans 15 amino acids. The V end was cut by 4 bases, the J end by 4 bases, with 20 bases between. The CDR3 DNA reads as TGCAGTGCTACTAGCCCAGGGATGAATAGATACGAGCAGTACTTC. It specifies CSATSPGMNRYEQYF.

This chain uses TRBV30 with TRBJ2-3; possibly TRBD2 for D (5 bases). Germline CDR1 is GTSNPN and CDR2 is SVGIG (reference sequence). This CDR3 has 15 amino acids. The V and J ends lost 2 bases and 5 bases respectively, with 17 bases between them. CDR3: CAWSLLERGRDTQYF. The CDR3 DNA reads as TGTGCCTGGAGTTTACTAGAACGTGGGAGAGATACGCAGTATTTT.

This clonotype has more than one count but fewer than ten. CDR3 protein: CASNGGLATNEQFF. The DNA of the CDR3 is TGTGCCAGCAACGGGGGACTAGCAACGAATGAGCAGTTCTTC. This chain connects TRBV9 to TRBJ2-1, with 9 bases lining up with TRBD2. Losses at the gene ends were 6 bases for V and 7 bases for J; bases not matched to a gene: 8. The CDR3 loop spans 14 amino acids. Germline CDR1 and CDR2: SGDLS and YYNGEE.

The CDR3, as DNA: TGTGCCAGCAGCTTTAGCGGGAGGGCCTCTGGAGATACGCAGTATTTT. This sequence encodes CASSFSGRASGDTQYF. The chain uses TRBV11-3 and TRBJ2-3, with TRBD2 identical over 11 bases. This CDR3 spans 16 amino acids. Germline V gives CDR1 SGHNT, CDR2 YENEEA. J lost 5 bases, V lost 3 bases, and 7 bases had no gene match.

This clonotype has more than one count but fewer than ten. The gene calls are TRBV30 and TRBJ2-1, with 8 bases identical to TRBD2. Trimming at V came to 1 base and at J to 10 bases, leaving 9 bases not matched to a gene. This CDR3 is built from 14 residues. In germline, CDR1 is GTSNPN, CDR2 SVGIG (reference sequence). DNA for the CDR3: TGTGCCTGGAGTGGTGGGACTAGACCGTCGGAGCAGTTCTTC. This gives the protein CAWSGGTRPSEQFF.

The chain employs TRBV11-2 and TRBJ1-4; D unresolved. Trimming pared 3 bases from V and 0 bases from J, leaving 8 bases between. There are 15 residues in the CDR3. Looked up from germline, CDR1 is SGHAT and CDR2 is FQNNGV. This CDR3 is CASSFLRATNEKLFF. The CDR3 nucleotides read TGTGCCAGCAGCTTTTTAAGGGCAACTAATGAAAAACTGTTTTTT.

The chain recombines TRBV4-1 with TRBJ2-7, with TRBD1 matching over 8 bases. Germline assignment: CDR1 MGHRA and CDR2 YSYEKL. CDR3 size: 15 residues. V shed 3 bases, J shed 4 bases, and the junction held 8 bases outside the gene matches. CDR3 bases: TGCGCCAGCAGCCACCCCGGACAGGGCAAATACGAGCAGTACTTC. It codes for CASSHPGQGKYEQYF.

This chain joins TRBV20-1 and TRBJ2-1, with 8 bases matching TRBD2. J gave up 3 bases and V 6 bases, and 10 bases lay outside the gene matches. CDR3 size: 15 residues. Germline V gene lookup returns CDR1 DFQATT and CDR2 SNEGSKA (reference sequence). The CDR3 DNA reads TGCAGTGCCAGGGGCCAGAGCGGGGGCTACAATGAGCAGTTCTTC. It encodes CSARGQSGGYNEQFF.

This clonotype was counted a few times. The rearrangement uses TRBV7-6 and TRBJ2-7, with 10 positions matching TRBD1. V trimming: 2 bases; J trimming: 5 bases; junction bases outside the gene matches: 6. Germline-derived CDR1 and CDR2 are SGHVS and FNYEAQ. The CDR3 loop spans 15 amino acids. The CDR3: CASSLSGTGVDEQYF. CDR3 sequence (DNA): TGTGCCAGCAGCTTAAGTGGGACAGGGGTTGACGAGCAGTACTTC.

The rearrangement uses TRBV7-8 and TRBJ1-5; D is unresolved. The length of the CDR3 is 18 residues. V lost 3 bases to trimming and J lost 1 base, with 19 bases between them. Germline V gene data show CDR1 as SGHVS and CDR2 as FQNEAQ. DNA for the CDR3: TGTGCCAGCAGCTTCAGCTTAGGGCTGGATAGAAGCAATCAGCCCCAGCATTTT. Its translation is CASSFSLGLDRSNQPQHF.

The chain joins TRBV9 to TRBJ2-3, with TRBD1 identical over 10 bases. CDR3 length equals 16 residues. The V gene end was trimmed by 0 bases and the J gene end by 2 bases; junction bases not matched to a gene: 3. Germline V gene lookup returns CDR1 SGDLS and CDR2 YYNGEE. CDR3 region: CASSVAGTGATDTQYF. The CDR3 region has the DNA TGTGCCAGCAGCGTAGCTGGGACAGGGGCCACAGATACGCAGTATTTT.

The chain carries TRBV5-1 and TRBJ2-3; the match to TRBD1 covers 7 bases. J lost 2 bases, V lost 4 bases, and 10 bases had no gene match. The CDR3 length is 16 residues. Germline assignment: CDR1 SGHRS and CDR2 YFSETQ. The CDR3, as DNA: TGCGCCAGCAGCCCGACTAACAGGGGATTCACAGATACGCAGTATTTT. Its protein product is CASSPTNRGFTDTQYF.

The rearrangement links TRBV7-9 to TRBJ2-3; TRBD1 is a possible D gene (5 bases). The germline CDR1 and CDR2 sequences are SEHNR and FQNEAQ (reference sequence). V was cut by 8 bases and J by 2 bases, with 26 bases left in between. The CDR3 contains 18 residues. The CDR3 loop is CASGYLRDRPTNTDTQYF. CDR3 nucleotide sequence: TGTGCCAGCGGCTATTTACGAGACAGACCAACAAACACAGATACGCAGTATTTT. The full variable domain, with the rest looked up from reference TRBV7-9 and TRBJ2-3, is DTGVSQNPRHKITKRGQNVTFRCDPISEHNRLYWYRQTLGQGPEFLTYFQNEAQLEKSRLLSDRFSAERPKGSFSTLEIQRTEQGDSAMYLCASGYLRDRPTNTDTQYFGPGTRLTVL.

This clonotype has only a few counts. The CDR3 DNA is TGTGCCACCAGTGATGCAGGGAGACCCTACGAGCAGTACTTC. Protein product: CATSDAGRPYEQYF. V gene TRBV24-1 combines with J gene TRBJ2-7; D may match TRBD1 or TRBD2 (5 bases each). V lost 3 bases to trimming and J lost 2 bases, with 10 bases between them. CDR1 is KGHDR and CDR2 is SFDVKD in the germline V gene. The CDR3 extends over 14 amino acids.

This clonotype has a count of ten or more. The gene calls are TRBV20-1 and TRBJ2-1; weak D call: TRBD1 (5 bases). V was shortened by 0 bases and J by 9 bases, with 12 bases between the two germline ends. Germline CDR1 DFQATT, CDR2 SNEGSKA (reference sequence). This CDR3 spans 13 amino acids. The DNA of the CDR3 is TGCAGTGCTAGAGATACAGGTGTCTCTGAGCAGTTCTTC. Translating gives CSARDTGVSEQFF.